This T cell receptor (beta chain) appears in the sequencing data of a study of tumour-infiltrating T cells in Burkitt lymphoma. Study-wide background: Overall and progression-free survival were predicted by productive clonality.

Sequencing used immunoSEQ multiplex PCR; TCRdb keeps in-frame clones, though not all of them. The sample includes approximately 5,000 clones, under 13% of them seen just once. This receptor was taken from a human donor with diffuse large B-cell lymphoma. Input material: tumor tissue.

Here the CDR3 DNA reads TGTGCCAGCAGCTTTCGGGCCACAGATACGCAGTATTTT. Encoded protein: CASSFRATDTQYF. V usage is TRBV11-2 and J usage is TRBJ2-3; D is undetermined. Trimming removed 3 bases from V and 2 bases from J, with 6 bases in between. This CDR3 has 13 amino acids. Germline CDR1 and CDR2: SGHAT and FQNNGV.